The rows below give T cell receptor beta chains drawn from one sample of a study of type 1 regulatory T cells. TCRdb reanalysed the reads using MiXCR and keeps one entry per CDR3 protein. The sample holds around 2,400 distinct CDR3 sequences, 5% to 8% seen once. The sequenced material came from CD4+ T cells, either the whole sample or a sorted fraction (not recorded which). Receptors originate from a human donor in good health. Each CDR3 is given with its conserved first and last residue. Fields, in order: CDR3 DNA, CDR3 protein, clone size, V gene, D gene, J gene. D genes are given only for firm matches. Size is omitted from some rows. Given values are once, few, many or a class for expanded clones.

CDR3 DNA: TGTGCCAGCAGCTTAGGCCCGATAGGATTACACAGCTCTGGAAACACCATATATTTT
CDR3 protein: CASSLGPIGLHSSGNTIYF
clone size: medium-sized
V gene: TRBV7-2
D gene: .
J gene: TRBJ1-3

CDR3 DNA: TGCAGTGCTAGACCAACCGGACAGGGGGCGCGCGGCTACACCTTC
CDR3 protein: CSARPTGQGARGYTF
clone size: medium-sized
V gene: TRBV20-1
D gene: TRBD1
J gene: TRBJ1-2

CDR3 DNA: TGCAGTGCTAGAGTCACCTGGGGGCCCACATACGAGCAGTACTTC
CDR3 protein: CSARVTWGPTYEQYF
clone size: medium-sized
V gene: TRBV20-1
D gene: .
J gene: TRBJ2-7

CDR3 DNA: TGTGCCAGCAGCTTACGACGGCTAAATGAAAAACTGTTTTTT
CDR3 protein: CASSLRRLNEKLFF
clone size: medium-sized
V gene: TRBV7-8
D gene: .
J gene: TRBJ1-4

CDR3 DNA: TGTGCCAGCAGTTTACGCTTGGGAGTGGGCTACGAGCAGTACTTC
CDR3 protein: CASSLRLGVGYEQYF
clone size: medium-sized
V gene: TRBV28
D gene: .
J gene: TRBJ2-7

CDR3 DNA: TGTGCCAGCAGCGGTCGACTAGCGGGGTCCACAGATACGCAGTATTTT
CDR3 protein: CASSGRLAGSTDTQYF
clone size: medium-sized
V gene: TRBV5-4
D gene: TRBD2
J gene: TRBJ2-3

CDR3 DNA: TGTGCCACCAGTGATTCACAAAAAAGCACAGATACGCAGTATTTT
CDR3 protein: CATSDSQKSTDTQYF
clone size: medium-sized
V gene: TRBV24-1
D gene: .
J gene: TRBJ2-3

CDR3 DNA: TGTGCCAGCAGCTTACCCGCAGATACGCAGTATTTT
CDR3 protein: CASSLPADTQYF
clone size: medium-sized
V gene: TRBV7-2
D gene: .
J gene: TRBJ2-3

CDR3 DNA: TGTGCCAGCAGTCGCCAGTCCCCTTACGAGCAGTACTTC
CDR3 protein: CASSRQSPYEQYF
clone size: medium-sized
V gene: TRBV28
D gene: .
J gene: TRBJ2-7

CDR3 DNA: TGTGCCAGCAGGCGTACAGGGGTGCGCGGAAACACCATATATTTT
CDR3 protein: CASRRTGVRGNTIYF
clone size: medium-sized
V gene: TRBV12-3/TRBV12-4
D gene: TRBD1
J gene: TRBJ1-3

CDR3 DNA: TGTGCCAGCAGCCAGACCGGGACTCGCTACGAGCAGTACTTC
CDR3 protein: CASSQTGTRYEQYF
clone size: medium-sized
V gene: TRBV3-1
D gene: .
J gene: TRBJ2-7

CDR3 DNA: TGTGCCAGCAGCTTAACGGGGGCAGAGACCCAGTACTTC
CDR3 protein: CASSLTGAETQYF
clone size: medium-sized
V gene: TRBV7-9
D gene: .
J gene: TRBJ2-5

CDR3 DNA: TGTGCCAGCAGCCAAGAACCCGGACAGGGGCTCCGGGGCTACACCTTC
CDR3 protein: CASSQEPGQGLRGYTF
clone size: medium-sized
V gene: TRBV3-1
D gene: TRBD1
J gene: TRBJ1-2

CDR3 DNA: TGTGCCAGCAGCCAAGATCTGTTTAGCGGGGGGGCCGGGAGAGAGACCCAGTACTTC
CDR3 protein: CASSQDLFSGGAGRETQYF
clone size: medium-sized
V gene: TRBV4-2
D gene: TRBD2
J gene: TRBJ2-5

CDR3 DNA: TGTGCCAGCAGCCCCCAGTTATCTAACTATGGCTACACCTTC
CDR3 protein: CASSPQLSNYGYTF
clone size: medium-sized
V gene: TRBV7-2
D gene: .
J gene: TRBJ1-2

CDR3 DNA: TGCAGTGCGGCTGGGACGGGGAATGAAAAACTGTTTTTT
CDR3 protein: CSAAGTGNEKLFF
clone size: medium-sized
V gene: TRBV20-1
D gene: .
J gene: TRBJ1-4

CDR3 DNA: TGTGCCAGCAGTTTAGGTGGTAGCGGGGGACGAGGTGAGCAGTTCTTC
CDR3 protein: CASSLGGSGGRGEQFF
clone size: medium-sized
V gene: TRBV12-3/TRBV12-4
D gene: TRBD2
J gene: TRBJ2-1

CDR3 DNA: TGTGCCAGCAGTGAGGCGGGCTACGAGCAGTACTTC
CDR3 protein: CASSEAGYEQYF
clone size: medium-sized
V gene: TRBV2
D gene: .
J gene: TRBJ2-7

CDR3 DNA: TGTGCCAGCAGCCAGGGGACAGGGCGACCGACCTACGAGCAGTACTTC
CDR3 protein: CASSQGTGRPTYEQYF
clone size: medium-sized
V gene: TRBV7-2
D gene: TRBD1
J gene: TRBJ2-7

CDR3 DNA: TGCAATGCTAGAGATCCAGGCGCCTCCCGGGGCAGTCAGCCCCAGTATTTT
CDR3 protein: CNARDPGASRGSQPQYF
clone size: .
V gene: TRBV20-1
D gene: .
J gene: TRBJ2-3

CDR3 DNA: TGTGCCAGCAGTTTCGCCTTGGGGAATCAGCCCCAGCATTTT
CDR3 protein: CASSFALGNQPQHF
clone size: medium-sized
V gene: TRBV12-3/TRBV12-4
D gene: .
J gene: TRBJ1-5

CDR3 DNA: TGTGCCAGCAGCCCTCGGACTAACCAAGAGACCCAGTACTTC
CDR3 protein: CASSPRTNQETQYF
clone size: medium-sized
V gene: TRBV9
D gene: .
J gene: TRBJ2-5

CDR3 DNA: TGTGCCAGCAGTTTGGGGTCGCGAGCGGGGGGGATCGCAGATACGCAGTATTTT
CDR3 protein: CASSLGSRAGGIADTQYF
clone size: medium-sized
V gene: TRBV12-3/TRBV12-4
D gene: TRBD2
J gene: TRBJ2-3

CDR3 DNA: TGCGCCAGCAGCTTGGAGTTGCAGGGTGGCACCGGGGAGCTGTTTTTT
CDR3 protein: CASSLELQGGTGELFF
clone size: medium-sized
V gene: TRBV5-1
D gene: .
J gene: TRBJ2-2

CDR3 DNA: TGCGCCAGCAGCCAGGGATCCGGGACTGATCGATCACCCCTCCACTTT
CDR3 protein: CASSQGSGTDRSPLHF
clone size: medium-sized
V gene: TRBV4-1
D gene: .
J gene: TRBJ1-6

CDR3 DNA: TGTGCCAGCTCACCACGGACAAAGACTAATGAAAAACTGTTTTTT
CDR3 protein: CASSPRTKTNEKLFF
clone size: medium-sized
V gene: TRBV18
D gene: .
J gene: TRBJ1-4

CDR3 DNA: TGTGCCAGCAGCATGCAGGGGGACACTGAAGCTTTCTTT
CDR3 protein: CASSMQGDTEAFF
clone size: medium-sized
V gene: TRBV7-2
D gene: TRBD1
J gene: TRBJ1-1

CDR3 DNA: TGTGCCAGCAGCTTTTGGTTTAGTTCGCGACAGAGCACTGAAGCTTTCTTT
CDR3 protein: CASSFWFSSRQSTEAFF
clone size: medium-sized
V gene: TRBV7-9
D gene: .
J gene: TRBJ1-1

CDR3 DNA: TGTGCCAGCAGCGGGGGGATTTGGGGCAAGAACACTGAAGCTTTCTTT
CDR3 protein: CASSGGIWGKNTEAFF
clone size: medium-sized
V gene: TRBV11-3
D gene: .
J gene: TRBJ1-1

CDR3 DNA: TGTGCCAGCAGCGTGAGACGACAGGACGAGCAGTACTTC
CDR3 protein: CASSVRRQDEQYF
clone size: medium-sized
V gene: TRBV5-5
D gene: .
J gene: TRBJ2-7

CDR3 DNA: TGCAGTGCTTCAGGCGGGAACACTGAAGCTTTCTTT
CDR3 protein: CSASGGNTEAFF
clone size: large
V gene: TRBV20-1
D gene: .
J gene: TRBJ1-1

CDR3 DNA: TGTGCCAGCAGCTTTGACGGTATGAACACTGAAGCTTTCTTT
CDR3 protein: CASSFDGMNTEAFF
clone size: medium-sized
V gene: TRBV7-8
D gene: .
J gene: TRBJ1-1

CDR3 DNA: TGTGCCAGTCGCCCAGATTACAATGAGCAGTTCTTC
CDR3 protein: CASRPDYNEQFF
clone size: medium-sized
V gene: TRBV28
D gene: .
J gene: TRBJ2-1

CDR3 DNA: TGCGCCAGCAGCCAAGGGGCTGGCGGGGGGGCCGGTTCCGATGAGCAGTTCTTC
CDR3 protein: CASSQGAGGGAGSDEQFF
clone size: medium-sized
V gene: TRBV4-3
D gene: TRBD2
J gene: TRBJ2-1

CDR3 DNA: TGTGCCAGCAGCTTACGAAGCGGTTATGGCTACACCTTC
CDR3 protein: CASSLRSGYGYTF
clone size: medium-sized
V gene: TRBV7-9
D gene: .
J gene: TRBJ1-2

CDR3 DNA: TGCAGTGCTGATCCTTCAGATAAAAAGACCCAGTACTTC
CDR3 protein: CSADPSDKKTQYF
clone size: medium-sized
V gene: TRBV20-1
D gene: .
J gene: TRBJ2-5

CDR3 DNA: TGTGCCAACAGCGCTAGCGGGGGGCCGGGGAATGAGCAGTTCTTC
CDR3 protein: CANSASGGPGNEQFF
clone size: .
V gene: TRBV7-2
D gene: TRBD2
J gene: TRBJ2-1

CDR3 DNA: TGTGCCAGCAGCTTAACTCCATTTAGCAATCAGCCCCAGCATTTT
CDR3 protein: CASSLTPFSNQPQHF
clone size: medium-sized
V gene: TRBV7-8
D gene: .
J gene: TRBJ1-5

CDR3 DNA: TGTGCCAGCAGCCAAGGAGGCGGCGGGGACATTCAGTACTTC
CDR3 protein: CASSQGGGGDIQYF
clone size: medium-sized
V gene: TRBV3-1
D gene: .
J gene: TRBJ2-4

CDR3 DNA: TGCAGCGTTGCCCTCGGGTCCCAGGGGAATGGGAATGAGCAGTTCTTC
CDR3 protein: CSVALGSQGNGNEQFF
clone size: medium-sized
V gene: TRBV29-1
D gene: .
J gene: TRBJ2-1

CDR3 DNA: TGTGCCACCAGCAGAGTGATGGATGGCTATGGCTACACCTTC
CDR3 protein: CATSRVMDGYGYTF
clone size: medium-sized
V gene: TRBV15
D gene: .
J gene: TRBJ1-2

CDR3 DNA: TGCAGTGCTGACGGGGGTTACAATGAGCAGTTCTTC
CDR3 protein: CSADGGYNEQFF
clone size: medium-sized
V gene: TRBV20-1
D gene: .
J gene: TRBJ2-1

CDR3 DNA: TGTGCCAGCAGGGGAGGGACGGCCGGAAACACCATATATTTT
CDR3 protein: CASRGGTAGNTIYF
clone size: medium-sized
V gene: TRBV7-2
D gene: .
J gene: TRBJ1-3

CDR3 DNA: TGTGCCAGCAGCCCAAGCCGATACAATGAGCAGTTCTTC
CDR3 protein: CASSPSRYNEQFF
clone size: medium-sized
V gene: TRBV7-2
D gene: .
J gene: TRBJ2-1

CDR3 DNA: TGTGCCAGTAGTATGACTAGAGATGAGCAGTTCTTC
CDR3 protein: CASSMTRDEQFF
clone size: large
V gene: TRBV19
D gene: .
J gene: TRBJ2-1

CDR3 DNA: TGTGCCAGCAGCTTAGGCGGGCACTACGAGCAGTACTTC
CDR3 protein: CASSLGGHYEQYF
clone size: medium-sized
V gene: TRBV7-2
D gene: .
J gene: TRBJ2-7

CDR3 DNA: TGTGCCAGCAGCGTAGGACTAGCGGGGTCCCGGGACACCGGGGAGCTGTTTTTT
CDR3 protein: CASSVGLAGSRDTGELFF
clone size: medium-sized
V gene: TRBV9
D gene: TRBD2
J gene: TRBJ2-2

CDR3 DNA: TGTGCCAGCCCTCCGGGAGACTCTGGGGCCAACGTCCTGACTTTC
CDR3 protein: CASPPGDSGANVLTF
clone size: .
V gene: TRBV6-5
D gene: .
J gene: TRBJ2-6

CDR3 DNA: TGTGCCAGCAGCGCCGGGGGGGCTCGGGGGAATGAGCAGTTCTTC
CDR3 protein: CASSAGGARGNEQFF
clone size: medium-sized
V gene: TRBV9
D gene: TRBD2
J gene: TRBJ2-1

CDR3 DNA: TGCAGCGTTGGCAGCGAAACCGGGGAGCTGTTTTTT
CDR3 protein: CSVGSETGELFF
clone size: medium-sized
V gene: TRBV29-1
D gene: .
J gene: TRBJ2-2

CDR3 DNA: TGCAGTGCTAGAGATCCAGGCGCCTCCCGGGGCAGTCAGCCCCAGCATTTT
CDR3 protein: CSARDPGASRGSQPQHF
clone size: medium-sized
V gene: TRBV20-1
D gene: .
J gene: TRBJ1-5

CDR3 DNA: TGCGCCAGCAGCCAAGAGGACAGGGGAGGGGTTCTGTACTTC
CDR3 protein: CASSQEDRGGVLYF
clone size: medium-sized
V gene: TRBV4-3
D gene: TRBD1
J gene: TRBJ2-4